One TCR beta chain is described in this entry. CDR1 SGHTA and CDR2 FQGNSA come from the germline V gene. The V and J ends lost 7 bases and 4 bases respectively, with 20 bases between them. The CDR3 totals 16 residues. Per the authors' pipeline: Estimates of nucleated cell counts were drawn from the amplification of reference gene primers. Using immunoSEQ multiplex PCR, the repertoire was profiled, and TCRdb retains in-frame clones only, with some absent. That table is the source of V, J and clone size, and D and trimming were worked out from the DNA. The profile shows fewer than 200,000 clones, almost 85% of them singletons. This sample was taken from a study of blood T cell repertoires in COVID-19.

The TCR comes from a man aged 40-55 years who had recovered from COVID-19. This chain joins TRBV7-2 and TRBJ1-5; the D is unclear. Sample: peripheral blood. The CDR3 region has the DNA TGTGCCAGCACGCTAAGTACTGGGTTACTAAATCAGCCCCAGCATTTT. Amino acid sequence: CASTLSTGLLNQPQHF.